Listed below are T cell receptor beta chains from one sample, sequenced in a study of cytomegalovirus exposure and HLA in healthy donors. Only in-frame clones appear in the TCRdb table, and some are missing; sequencing was by immunoSEQ multiplex PCR. The repertoire holds more than 85,000 clones, over 70% seen once, with about 5.7% in the top ten. Sequenced: PBMCs. These receptors came from a male donor in good health and CMV-seronegative. CDR3s include the opening cysteine and the closing phenylalanine or tryptophan. Fields, in order: V gene, D gene, J gene, clone size, CDR3 DNA, CDR3 protein. A D gene is named only where the DNA matches it firmly. A clone size is listed for some rows: how often the clone was seen (once, few, many), or a class if it is expanded.

TRBV19	NA	TRBJ2-2	NA	TGTGCCAGTAGCCCCAGGTTGGCCGGGGAGCTGTTTTTT	CASSPRLAGELFF
TRBV27	TRBD1	TRBJ1-4	NA	TGTGCCAGCAGTTCAGGGACAGTTAATAATGAAAAACTGTTTTTT	CASSSGTVNNEKLFF
TRBV28	TRBD1	TRBJ1-2	NA	TGTGCCAGCAGCGGACAGGCAAGGGACTATGGCTACACCTTC	CASSGQARDYGYTF
TRBV6-4	TRBD1	TRBJ1-5	NA	TGTGCCAGCAGTGATCGCCCTTGGGGACAGGGGGGCCAGCCCCAGCATTTT	CASSDRPWGQGGQPQHF
TRBV7-9	NA	TRBJ1-2	NA	TGTGCCAGCAGCTTTGGGCCCGAGATGGGCTACACCTTC	CASSFGPEMGYTF
TRBV30	TRBD1	TRBJ1-5	NA	TGTGCCTGGAGTGGGACAGGGGGCTATCAGCCCCAGCATTTT	CAWSGTGGYQPQHF
TRBV5-1	NA	TRBJ1-4	NA	TGCGCCAGCAGCTTCAACCAGGCTAATGAAAAACTGTTTTTT	CASSFNQANEKLFF
TRBV19	TRBD1	TRBJ1-2	NA	TGTGCCAGTACCTCACAGGGGGCTAACTATGGCTACACCTTC	CASTSQGANYGYTF
TRBV25-1	TRBD1	TRBJ2-3	NA	TGTGCCAGCAGTGAAGGAGTCAGGGGGACCACAGATACGCAGTATTTT	CASSEGVRGTTDTQYF
TRBV2	TRBD1	TRBJ2-7	once	TGTGCCAGCAAGCTGGGGCAGGGGGAATCCTACGAGCAGTACTTC	CASKLGQGESYEQYF
TRBV7-9	NA	TRBJ2-3	NA	TGTGCCAGCAGACCCCCCCTAGCTCCCACAGATACGCAGTATTTT	CASRPPLAPTDTQYF
TRBV5-1	TRBD2	TRBJ2-1	NA	TGCGCCAGCAGCGTGGGGGCTAGCGGGAGGAATGAGCAGTTCTTC	CASSVGASGRNEQFF
TRBV19	TRBD1	TRBJ1-1	NA	TGTGCCAGTAGTATGGGGGTCAGGGGGTTGAACACTGAAGCTTTCTTT	CASSMGVRGLNTEAFF
TRBV25-1	NA	TRBJ1-1	NA	TGTGCCAGCAGTGAAGGAGTTGGGACTGAAGCTTTCTTT	CASSEGVGTEAFF
TRBV13	TRBD1	TRBJ1-1	NA	TGTGCCAGCAGCTTGGGTGCGTCTCAGGGGGACACTGAAGCTTTCTTT	CASSLGASQGDTEAFF
TRBV5-1	TRBD1	TRBJ1-4	NA	TGCGCCAGCAGCTTGGATGGGCGGGGACAGTATAATGAAAAACTGTTTTTT	CASSLDGRGQYNEKLFF
TRBV5-6	NA	TRBJ1-4	NA	TGTGCCAGCAGCTCCGGTATCGGGGATGAAAAACTGTTTTTT	CASSSGIGDEKLFF
TRBV28	TRBD1	TRBJ1-1	few	TGTGCCAGCAGTTTGGGACAGCACACTGAAGCTTTCTTT	CASSLGQHTEAFF
TRBV5-1	NA	TRBJ1-1	NA	TGCGCCAGCCAGGGCCAGGGGCGCACTGAAGCTTTCTTT	CASQGQGRTEAFF
TRBV5-4	NA	TRBJ2-3	few	TGTGCCAGCAGCCCGGCGCCTAGCCCCACAGATACGCAGTATTTT	CASSPAPSPTDTQYF
TRBV4-1	NA	TRBJ1-5	few	TGCGCCAGCAGCCCCCAAAGCGGGGATAAGAGTCAGCCCCAGCATTTT	CASSPQSGDKSQPQHF
TRBV5-1	NA	TRBJ1-5	NA	TGTGCCAGCAGCCGGAGGCAGGGGCGGCAGCCCCAGCATTTT	CASSRRQGRQPQHF
TRBV30	NA	TRBJ2-1	NA	TGTGCCTGGACCCCAAGCGGATATTACAATGAGCAGTTCTTC	CAWTPSGYYNEQFF
TRBV19	TRBD2	TRBJ2-5	NA	TGTGCCAGTAGTACCGGGACTAGCGGGAGGGGAGAGACCCAGTACTTC	CASSTGTSGRGETQYF
TRBV27	NA	TRBJ2-6	few	TGTGCCAGCAGAGAGTCTGGGGCCAACGTCCTGACTTTC	CASRESGANVLTF
TRBV19	NA	TRBJ2-5	NA	TGTGCCAGTAGTATTGGAGGGTTCCGGGAGACCCAGTACTTC	CASSIGGFRETQYF
TRBV25-1	NA	TRBJ1-2	few	TGTGCCAGCAGAATCAGCAGTAACTATGGCTACACTTTC	CASRISSNYGYTF